These 9 T cell receptor beta chains came from one sample sequenced in a study of regulatory T cells in long-lasting Graves disease (dated by TCRdb to the early 2020s). The library was made by multiplex PCR. Sequencing was carried out with an Illumina HiSeq 4000. To build TCR beta libraries, CDR3 regions were amplified by Arm-PCR using iRepertoire HTBI primers. In TCRdb, the public reads were trimmed at Q25 with fastp and aligned with MiXCR, with productive beta chains retained. Duplicate CDR3 protein sequences are folded into a single record with the most common DNA and genes. The sample table contains 530,000 or so distinct CDR3 sequences; only one count was recorded for roughly 14% of them. The ten largest clones represent roughly 9.7% of the sample. Sample time point, as interpreted from the label and publication: newly diagnosed GD, antithyroid drugs for less than 3 months. RNA was extracted from PBMCs in TRIzol for both TCR sequencing and RNA sequencing.

This same sample was also taken into another study, of T cells in Graves' hyperthyroidism and ophthalmopathy.

The source was peripheral blood mononuclear cells (PBMCs), collected at new diagnosis, from a patient treated with antithyroid drugs. The origin of the receptors is a man in his thirties or forties with Graves disease. Donor details come from another sample of the same person, matched by shared clones.

The chain employs TRBV12-3 or TRBV12-4 and TRBJ2-2; D is ambiguous. The length of the CDR3 is 15 residues. Trimming removed 3 bases at V and 4 bases at J, with 12 bases between. DNA for the CDR3: TGTGCCAGCAGTTTCCGGGTAGACTTCACCGGGGAGCTGTTTTTT. It specifies CASSFRVDFTGELFF.

This clonotype appeared many times. The chain employs TRBV27 and TRBJ2-1; 9 bases are a match to TRBD2. J lost 4 bases, V lost 4 bases, and 8 bases had no gene match. This CDR3 has 16 amino acids. Germline CDR1 is MNHEY and CDR2 is SMNVEV (reference sequence). The CDR3 nucleotides read TGTGCCAGCAGTTCCCCGCCGACTAGCGGTTACAATGAGCAGTTCTTC. The encoded protein is CASSSPPTSGYNEQFF.

This clonotype was seen ten or more times. The chain carries TRBV2 and TRBJ2-5; the D gene is possibly TRBD2 (6 bases). Germline assignment: CDR1 SNHLY and CDR2 FYNNEI. V was pared by 3 bases and J by 4 bases, with 18 bases between. CDR3 size: 16 residues. CDR3 coding DNA: TGTGCCAGCAGTGATATCGTAACGGAGGAGGGAGAGACCCAGTACTTC. Protein product: CASSDIVTEEGETQYF.

The sample holds a few counts of this clonotype. J is TRBJ1-2 and V is TRBV12-3 or TRBV12-4; 9 bases agree with TRBD1. The CDR3 contains 14 residues. The J segment lost 4 bases and the V segment lost 3 bases, leaving 3 bases of the junction unmatched. CDR3 in amino acids: CASSLGGQGYGYTF. CDR3 DNA sequence: TGTGCCAGCAGTTTGGGGGGACAGGGCTATGGCTACACCTTC.

The table lists this clonotype with many counts. The J gene is TRBJ2-1, the V gene TRBV20-1; 7 bases map to TRBD1. Trimming removed 7 bases from V and 3 bases from J; junction bases left unmatched: 15. Looked up from germline, CDR1 is DFQATT and CDR2 is SNEGSKA (reference sequence). The CDR3 is 16 amino acids. Here the CDR3 DNA reads TGCAGTGTTCCAGGGGGACCCTCCGTCCTCTACAATGAGCAGTTCTTC. Its protein is CSVPGGPSVLYNEQFF.

This clonotype was recorded at least ten times. The chain has TRBV12-3 or TRBV12-4 and TRBJ2-3, with TRBD1 matching over 7 bases. With 7 bases clipped from V and 4 bases from J, the junction kept 8 bases outside the gene matches. The CDR3 has 14 amino acids. The CDR3 DNA reads as TGTGCCAGCACCCCCGGACAGGTCCCAGATACGCAGTATTTT. Translating it yields CASTPGQVPDTQYF.

This clonotype was detected ten times or more. Because it lacks the conserved phenylalanine or tryptophan at the end, this CDR3 is likely a read error. The V and J genes are TRBV12-3 or TRBV12-4 and TRBJ2-2; 7 bases agree with TRBD2. The CDR3 totals 18 residues. With V trimmed by 6 bases and J by 2 bases, 15 bases remained unmatched. CDR3 region: CASSPPVGGSGNTGELFS. In DNA, the CDR3 is TGTGCCAGCAGCCCCCCAGTGGGCGGGAGTGGAAACACCGGGGAGCTGTTTTCT.

This clonotype occurred many times. The chain's CDR3 is CATSEGPAETQYF. For the CDR3, the DNA is TGTGCCACCAGTGAAGGTCCGGCGGAGACCCAGTACTTC. This chain connects TRBV24-1 to TRBJ2-5; D is unresolved. The CDR3 loop spans 13 amino acids. V was pared by 4 bases and J by 5 bases, with 10 bases between. CDR1 is KGHDR and CDR2 is SFDVKD in the germline V gene.

This clonotype was counted between two and nine times. This chain connects TRBV27 to TRBJ2-1, with TRBD2 matching over 10 bases. In germline, CDR1 is MNHEY, CDR2 SMNVEV (reference sequence). The CDR3 loop spans 15 amino acids. V was pared by 5 bases and J by 4 bases, with 5 bases of the junction left unmatched. The chain's CDR3 is CASSPIAGGYNEQFF. The CDR3 DNA sequence: TGTGCCAGCAGTCCCATAGCGGGAGGTTACAATGAGCAGTTCTTC.